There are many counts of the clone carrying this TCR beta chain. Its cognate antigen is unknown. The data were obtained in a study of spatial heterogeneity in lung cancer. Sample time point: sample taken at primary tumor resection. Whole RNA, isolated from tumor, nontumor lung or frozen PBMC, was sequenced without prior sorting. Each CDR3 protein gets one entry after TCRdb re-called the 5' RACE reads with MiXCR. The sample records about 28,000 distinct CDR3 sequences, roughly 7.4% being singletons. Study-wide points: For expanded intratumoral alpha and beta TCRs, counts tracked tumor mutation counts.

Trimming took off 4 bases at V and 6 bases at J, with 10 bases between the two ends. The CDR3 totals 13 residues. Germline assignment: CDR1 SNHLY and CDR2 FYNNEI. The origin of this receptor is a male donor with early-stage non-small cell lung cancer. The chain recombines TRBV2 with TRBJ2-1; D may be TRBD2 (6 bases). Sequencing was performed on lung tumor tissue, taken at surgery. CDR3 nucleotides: TGTGCCAGCAGTGGAGGGACTTCCAATGAGCAGTTCTTC. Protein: CASSGGTSNEQFF. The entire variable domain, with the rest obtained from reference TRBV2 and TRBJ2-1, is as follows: EPEVTQTPSHQVTQMGQEVILRCVPISNHLYFYWYRQILGQKVEFLVSFYNNEISEKSEIFDDQFSVERPDGSNFTLKIRSTKLEDSAMYFCASSGGTSNEQFFGPGTRLTVL.